The rows below give T cell receptor beta chains drawn from one sample of a study of T cell responses to AZD1222 COVID-19 vaccine. Assay: immunoSEQ multiplex PCR; the TCRdb copy retains only in-frame clones and omits some. This table holds tens of thousands of clones, around 80% found once. This specimen consisted of peripheral blood, obtained on day 0 of AZD1222 vaccination. The receptors come from an adult in good health. The CDR3 runs from the conserved cysteine through the conserved F or W. The D gene is left open where the match is weak. Clone size is shown for a subset of rows, as once, few, many or a class of expanded clone.

d_call	v_call	clone_size	j_call	cdr3_nt	cdr3_aa
NA	TRBV5-1	NA	TRBJ1-2	TGCGCCAGCAGCTCTATTTACGGGACGGCCTATGGCTACACCTTC	CASSSIYGTAYGYTF
NA	TRBV6-6	NA	TRBJ2-2	TGTGCCAGCAGTCCCCTGGACGGCACCGGGGAGCTGTTTTTT	CASSPLDGTGELFF
TRBD1	TRBV7-2	NA	TRBJ1-5	TGTGCCAGCAGCACACAGGGGAACCAGCCCCAGCATTTT	CASSTQGNQPQHF
NA	TRBV7-9	NA	TRBJ1-5	TGTGCCAGCAGCTCCCAGGGGCGGCAGCCCCAGCATTTT	CASSSQGRQPQHF
NA	TRBV7-2	NA	TRBJ2-2	TGTGCCAGCAGCCCTATCCAGGGTCCCGGGGAGCTGTTTTTT	CASSPIQGPGELFF
NA	TRBV7-2	NA	TRBJ1-5	TGTGCCAGCAGCCCCCTCGGCGATAGCAATCAGCCCCAGCATTTT	CASSPLGDSNQPQHF
TRBD1	TRBV30	NA	TRBJ1-1	TGTGCCTGGCGTAGCAGGGGGCGCGGTACTGAAGCTTTCTTT	CAWRSRGRGTEAFF
NA	TRBV21-1	NA	TRBJ1-5	TGTGCCAGCAGCAAAGTCTGGAATGGCGGGGCTTGCGGCAATCAGCCCCAGCATTTT	CASSKVWNGGACGNQPQHF
TRBD2	TRBV7-7	NA	TRBJ2-5	TGTGCCAGCAGCTTAGCCCTAGCGGGGGGGAACCAAGAGACCCAGTACTTC	CASSLALAGGNQETQYF
TRBD1	TRBV27	once	TRBJ2-5	TGTGCCAGCAGCTCCGCGGACAGGGGTGAGACCCAGTACTTC	CASSSADRGETQYF
NA	TRBV27	once	TRBJ2-6	TGTGCCAGCAGTAGAACAGGGACTGGGGCCAACGTCCTGACTTTC	CASSRTGTGANVLTF
NA	TRBV7-3	once	TRBJ2-1	TGTGCCAGCAGTCTAACGACCAGCGGGAATGAGCAGTTCTTC	CASSLTTSGNEQFF
TRBD1	TRBV7-9	once	TRBJ2-5	TGTGCCAGCAGCTTAGGGGACAGGGGGCTCCAAGAGACCCAGTACTTC	CASSLGDRGLQETQYF
TRBD2	TRBV5-1	NA	TRBJ2-7	TGCGCCAGCAGCTTCCGTAGCGGGCCGAGCTCCTACGAGCAGTACTTC	CASSFRSGPSSYEQYF
NA	TRBV5-6	medium-sized	TRBJ1-3	TGTGCCAGCAGCAACGAGGGGTGGGGAAACACCATATATTTT	CASSNEGWGNTIYF
NA	TRBV11-2	NA	TRBJ1-3	TGTGCCAGCAGCGACACCCTTAGCTCTGGAAACACCATATATTTT	CASSDTLSSGNTIYF
NA	TRBV9	NA	TRBJ2-3	TGTGCCAGCAGCGTCCGCGGAGTGGGCACAGATACGCAGTATTTT	CASSVRGVGTDTQYF